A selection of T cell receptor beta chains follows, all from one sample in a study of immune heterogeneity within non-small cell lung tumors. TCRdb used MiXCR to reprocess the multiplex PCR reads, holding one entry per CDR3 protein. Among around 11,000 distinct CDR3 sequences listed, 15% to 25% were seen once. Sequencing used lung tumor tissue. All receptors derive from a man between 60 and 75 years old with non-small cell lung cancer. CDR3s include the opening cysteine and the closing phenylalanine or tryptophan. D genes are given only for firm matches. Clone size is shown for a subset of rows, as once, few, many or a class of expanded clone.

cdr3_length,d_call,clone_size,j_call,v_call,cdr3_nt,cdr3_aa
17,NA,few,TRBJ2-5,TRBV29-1,TGCAGCGCCTGGGGGGTGGACAGGCGAACCCTCCAAGAGACCCAGTACTTC,CSAWGVDRRTLQETQYF
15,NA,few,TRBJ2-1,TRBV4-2,TGTGCCAGCAGCCAAGATCGACTAGATCGCGATGAGCAGTTCTTC,CASSQDRLDRDEQFF
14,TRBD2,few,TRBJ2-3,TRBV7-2,TGTGCCAGCTTAGGGAATAGCGGGACAGATACGCAGTATTTT,CASLGNSGTDTQYF
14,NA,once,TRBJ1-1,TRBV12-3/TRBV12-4,TGTGCCAGCAGACCCCGGGGGGTTACCTCTGAAGCTTTCTTT,CASRPRGVTSEAFF
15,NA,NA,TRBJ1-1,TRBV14,TGTGCCAGCAGCCCACTGGGGGGCGCGGGAACTGAAGCTTTCTTT,CASSPLGGAGTEAFF
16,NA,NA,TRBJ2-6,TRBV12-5,TGTGCTAGTGGCTGGGCAGCAAGCTCTGGGGCCAACGTCCTGACTTTC,CASGWAASSGANVLTF
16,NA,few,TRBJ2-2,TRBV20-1,TGCAGTGCTAGATCAACCCGGAGGGCCGGCACCGGGGAGCTGTTTTTT,CSARSTRRAGTGELFF
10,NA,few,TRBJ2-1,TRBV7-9,TGTGCCAGCGCTCGGAATGAGCAGTTCTTC,CASARNEQFF
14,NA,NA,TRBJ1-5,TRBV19,TGTGCCAGTGGCAGGGGAAGTGGCAATCAGCCCCAGCATTTT,CASGRGSGNQPQHF
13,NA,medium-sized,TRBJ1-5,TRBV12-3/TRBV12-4,TGTGCCAGCAGTTCTTATAGCAATCAGCCCCAGCATTTT,CASSSYSNQPQHF
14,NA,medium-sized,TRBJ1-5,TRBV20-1,TGCAGTGCCCCGGGGAGCGGCTACAATCAGCCCCAGCATTTT,CSAPGSGYNQPQHF
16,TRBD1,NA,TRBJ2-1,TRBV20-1,TGCAGTGCCGAACCCCCCCGGGACAGGCCGTACAATGAGCAGTTCTTC,CSAEPPRDRPYNEQFF
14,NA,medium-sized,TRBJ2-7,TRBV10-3,TGTGCCATCAGTGACCCTGGGGCGCCGGACGGGCAGTACTTC,CAISDPGAPDGQYF
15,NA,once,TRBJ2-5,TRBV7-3,TGTGCCAGCAGCTTATCTCCCACAACCCAAGAGACCCAGTACTTC,CASSLSPTTQETQYF
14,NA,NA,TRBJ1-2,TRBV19,TGTGCCAGTAGTCTCCTAGGCAGGGACAATGGCCACACCTTC,CASSLLGRDNGHTF
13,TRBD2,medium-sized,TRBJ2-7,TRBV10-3,TGTGCCATCACGAGCGGGAGTACCGACGAGCAGTACTTC,CAITSGSTDEQYF